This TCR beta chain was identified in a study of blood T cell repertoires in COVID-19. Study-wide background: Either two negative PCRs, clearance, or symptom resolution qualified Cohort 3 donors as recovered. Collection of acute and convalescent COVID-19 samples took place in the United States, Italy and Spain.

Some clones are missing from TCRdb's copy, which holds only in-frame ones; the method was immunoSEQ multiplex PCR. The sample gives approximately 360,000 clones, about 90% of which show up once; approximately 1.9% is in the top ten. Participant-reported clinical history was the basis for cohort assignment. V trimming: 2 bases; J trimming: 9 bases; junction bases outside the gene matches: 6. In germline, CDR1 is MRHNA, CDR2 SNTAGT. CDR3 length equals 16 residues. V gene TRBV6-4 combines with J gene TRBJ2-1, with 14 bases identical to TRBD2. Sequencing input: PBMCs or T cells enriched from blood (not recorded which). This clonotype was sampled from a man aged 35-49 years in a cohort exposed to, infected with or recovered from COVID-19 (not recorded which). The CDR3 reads CASSDGTSGRGREQFF. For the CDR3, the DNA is TGTGCCAGCAGTGACGGGACTAGCGGGAGAGGGCGTGAGCAGTTCTTC.